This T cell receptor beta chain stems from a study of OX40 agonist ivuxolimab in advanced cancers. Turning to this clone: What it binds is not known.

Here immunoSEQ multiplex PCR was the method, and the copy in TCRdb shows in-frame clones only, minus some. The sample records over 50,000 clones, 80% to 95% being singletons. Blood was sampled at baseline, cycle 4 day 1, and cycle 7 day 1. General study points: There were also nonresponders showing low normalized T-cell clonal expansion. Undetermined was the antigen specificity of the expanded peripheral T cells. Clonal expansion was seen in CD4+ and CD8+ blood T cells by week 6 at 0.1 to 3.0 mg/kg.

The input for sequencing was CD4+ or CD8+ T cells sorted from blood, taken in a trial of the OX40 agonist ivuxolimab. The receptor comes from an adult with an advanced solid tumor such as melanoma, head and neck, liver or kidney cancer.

Here the CDR3 DNA reads TGTGCCAGCAGTTACACCGAAGAGCTCAATCAGCCCCAGCATTTT. Protein product: CASSYTEELNQPQHF. The chain combines TRBV6-5 with TRBJ1-5; no reliable D call. From germline, CDR1 is MNHEY and CDR2 SVGAGI. The CDR3 has 15 amino acids. Trimming cost V 2 bases and J 3 bases, with 11 bases left between them.